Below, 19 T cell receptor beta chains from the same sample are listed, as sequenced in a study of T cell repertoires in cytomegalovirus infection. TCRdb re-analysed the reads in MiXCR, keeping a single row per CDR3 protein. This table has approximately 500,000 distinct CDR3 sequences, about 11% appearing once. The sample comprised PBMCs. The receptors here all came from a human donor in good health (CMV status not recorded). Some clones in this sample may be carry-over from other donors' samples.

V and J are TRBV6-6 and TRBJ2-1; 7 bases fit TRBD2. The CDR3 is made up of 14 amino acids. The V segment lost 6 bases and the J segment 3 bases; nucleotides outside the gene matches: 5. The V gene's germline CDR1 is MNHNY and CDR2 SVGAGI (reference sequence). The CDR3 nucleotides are TGTGCCAGCAGCGGGGGGTACGTCTACAATGAGCAGTTCTTC. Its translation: CASSGGYVYNEQFF.

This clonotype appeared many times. The CDR3 DNA is TGTGCCAGCAGTGGGGCTGTACAAGAGACCCAGTACTTC. This codes for CASSGAVQETQYF. The chain is built from TRBV2 and TRBJ2-5; no clear D. Germline-derived CDR1 and CDR2 are SNHLY and FYNNEI. The CDR3 is made up of 13 amino acids. Trimming removed 4 bases from V and 2 bases from J, with 8 bases in between.

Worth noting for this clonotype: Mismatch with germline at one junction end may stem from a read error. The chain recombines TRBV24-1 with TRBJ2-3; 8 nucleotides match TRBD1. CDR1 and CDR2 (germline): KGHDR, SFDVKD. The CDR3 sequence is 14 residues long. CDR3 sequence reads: CATSVPGGTDTLYF. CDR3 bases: TGTGCCACCAGTGTACCAGGGGGCACAGATACGCTGTATTTT.

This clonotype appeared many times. CDR3 sequence (DNA): TGTGCCAGCAGTGCCGGGACTTTCTACAATGAGCAGTTCTTC. This codes for CASSAGTFYNEQFF. This chain joins TRBV6-5 and TRBJ2-1, with D perhaps matching TRBD2 (6 bases). V dropped 5 bases and J dropped 3 bases, with 11 bases sitting between them. The CDR3 runs 14 residues. CDR1 is MNHEY, CDR2 SVGAGI, per germline.

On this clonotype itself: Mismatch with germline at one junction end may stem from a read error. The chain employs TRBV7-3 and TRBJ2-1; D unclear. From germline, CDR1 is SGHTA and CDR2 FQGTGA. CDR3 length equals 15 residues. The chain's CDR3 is CTSSLSRNSYNEQFF. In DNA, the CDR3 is TGTACCAGCAGCCTTAGCAGAAACTCCTACAATGAGCAGTTCTTC.

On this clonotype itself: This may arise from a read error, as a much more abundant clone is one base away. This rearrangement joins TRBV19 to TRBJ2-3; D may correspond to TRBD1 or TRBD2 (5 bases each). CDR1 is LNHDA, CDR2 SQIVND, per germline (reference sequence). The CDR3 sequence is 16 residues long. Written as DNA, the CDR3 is TGTGCCTGTAGTGTCGGGACCCGAGGGGGCACAGATACGCAGTATTTT. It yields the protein CACSVGTRGGTDTQYF.

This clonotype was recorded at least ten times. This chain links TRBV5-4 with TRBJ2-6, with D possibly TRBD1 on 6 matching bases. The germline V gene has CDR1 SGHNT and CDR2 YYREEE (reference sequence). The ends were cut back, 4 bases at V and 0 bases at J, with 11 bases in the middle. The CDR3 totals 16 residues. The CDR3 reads CASSPGHSSGANVLTF. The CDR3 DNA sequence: TGTGCCAGCAGCCCGGGACACTCCTCTGGGGCCAACGTCCTGACTTTC. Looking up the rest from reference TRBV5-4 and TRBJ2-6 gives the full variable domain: ETGVTQSPTHLIKTRGQQVTLRCSSQSGHNTVSWYQQALGQGPQFIFQYYREEENGRGNFPPRFSGLQFPNYSSELNVNALELDDSALYLCASSPGHSSGANVLTFGAGSRLTVL.

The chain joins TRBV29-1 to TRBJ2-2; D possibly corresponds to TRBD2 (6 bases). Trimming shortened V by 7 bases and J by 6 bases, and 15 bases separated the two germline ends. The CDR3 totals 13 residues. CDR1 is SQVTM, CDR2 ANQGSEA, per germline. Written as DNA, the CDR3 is TGCAGCGCGGGACCGGCGGGGCCCGGGGAGCTGTTTTTT. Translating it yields CSAGPAGPGELFF.

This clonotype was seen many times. CDR3 sequence reads: CASSPGSKNIQYF. The CDR3, as DNA: TGTGCCAGCAGCCCTGGGTCCAAAAACATTCAGTACTTC. The chain couples TRBV7-9 to TRBJ2-4, with unresolved D. Germline assignment: CDR1 SEHNR and CDR2 FQNEAQ (reference sequence). V lost 5 bases, J lost 2 bases, and 7 bases lay in between. The CDR3 is made up of 13 amino acids.

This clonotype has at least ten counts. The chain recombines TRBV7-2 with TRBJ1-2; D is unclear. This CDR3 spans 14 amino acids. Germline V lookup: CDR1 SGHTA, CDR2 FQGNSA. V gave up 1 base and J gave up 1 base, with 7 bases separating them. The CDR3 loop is CASSLGGFNYGYTF. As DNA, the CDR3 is TGTGCCAGCAGCTTAGGAGGGTTTAACTATGGCTACACCTTC. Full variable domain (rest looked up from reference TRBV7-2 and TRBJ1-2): GAGVSQSPSNKVTEKGKDVELRCDPISGHTALYWYRQSLGQGLEFLIYFQGNSAPDKSGLPSDRFSAERTGGSVSTLTIQRTQQEDSAVYLCASSLGGFNYGYTFGSGTRLTVV.

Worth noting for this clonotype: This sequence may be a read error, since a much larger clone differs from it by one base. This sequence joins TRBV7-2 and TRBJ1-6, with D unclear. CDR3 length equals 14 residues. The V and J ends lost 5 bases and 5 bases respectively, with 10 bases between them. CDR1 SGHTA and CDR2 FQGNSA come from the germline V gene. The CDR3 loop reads CTSSLNMNNSPLHF. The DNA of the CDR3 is TGTACCAGCAGCCTCAATATGAATAATTCACCCCTCCACTTT.

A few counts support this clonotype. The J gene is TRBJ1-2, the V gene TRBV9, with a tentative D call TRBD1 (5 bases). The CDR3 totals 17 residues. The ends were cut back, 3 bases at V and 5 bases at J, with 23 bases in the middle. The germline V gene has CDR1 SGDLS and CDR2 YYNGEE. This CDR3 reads CASSEETVTSPLYGYTF. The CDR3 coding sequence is TGTGCCAGCAGCGAGGAGACAGTAACCTCCCCCCTGTATGGCTACACCTTC.

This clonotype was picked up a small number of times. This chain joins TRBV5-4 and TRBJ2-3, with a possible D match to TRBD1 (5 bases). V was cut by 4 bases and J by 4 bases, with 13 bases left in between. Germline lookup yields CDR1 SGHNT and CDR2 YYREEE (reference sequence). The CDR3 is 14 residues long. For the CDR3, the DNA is TGTGCCAGCAGCGCGGCGAGACAGCCAGATACGCAGTATTTT. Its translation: CASSAARQPDTQYF.

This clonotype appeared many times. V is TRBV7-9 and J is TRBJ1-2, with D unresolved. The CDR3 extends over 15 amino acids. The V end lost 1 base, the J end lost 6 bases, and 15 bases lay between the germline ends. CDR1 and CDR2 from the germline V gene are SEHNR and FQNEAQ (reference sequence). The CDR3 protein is CASSLVVAGDDGYTF. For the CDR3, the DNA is TGTGCCAGCAGCTTAGTAGTGGCAGGTGACGATGGCTACACCTTC.

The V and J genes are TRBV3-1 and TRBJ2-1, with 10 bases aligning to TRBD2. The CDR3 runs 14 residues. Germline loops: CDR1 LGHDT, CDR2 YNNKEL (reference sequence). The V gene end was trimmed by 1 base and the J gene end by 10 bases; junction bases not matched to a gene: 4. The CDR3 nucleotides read TGTGCCAGCAGCCAAGCCTTGACTAGCGGGGAGCAGTTCTTC. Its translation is CASSQALTSGEQFF.

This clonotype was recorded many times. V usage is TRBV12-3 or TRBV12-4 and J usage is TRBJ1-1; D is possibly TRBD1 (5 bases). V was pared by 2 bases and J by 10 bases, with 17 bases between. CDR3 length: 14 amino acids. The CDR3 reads CASSLTGGRSIAFF. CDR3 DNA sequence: TGTGCCAGCAGTTTAACGGGGGGAAGGTCGATAGCTTTCTTT.

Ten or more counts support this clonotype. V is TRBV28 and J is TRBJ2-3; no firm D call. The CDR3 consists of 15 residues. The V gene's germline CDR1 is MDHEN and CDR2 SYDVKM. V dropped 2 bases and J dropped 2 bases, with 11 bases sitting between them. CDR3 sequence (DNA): TGTGCCAGCAGTTTAATTCGGAGAGTCACAGATACGCAGTATTTT. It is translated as CASSLIRRVTDTQYF.

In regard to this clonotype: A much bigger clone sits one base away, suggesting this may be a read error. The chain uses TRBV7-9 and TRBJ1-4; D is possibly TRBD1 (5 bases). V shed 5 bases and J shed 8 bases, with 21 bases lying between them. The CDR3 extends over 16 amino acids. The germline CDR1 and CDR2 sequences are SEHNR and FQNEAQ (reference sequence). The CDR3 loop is CASSTGQDGSREKLFF. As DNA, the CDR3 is TGTGCCAGCAGCACAGGCCAGGATGGAAGTAGGGAAAAACTGTTTTTT. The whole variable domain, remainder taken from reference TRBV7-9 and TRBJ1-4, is DTGVSQNPRHKITKRGQNVTFRCDPISEHNRLYWYRQTLGQGPEFLTYFQNEAQLEKSRLLSDRFSAERPKGSFSTLEIQRTEQGDSAMYLCASSTGQDGSREKLFFGSGTQLSVL.

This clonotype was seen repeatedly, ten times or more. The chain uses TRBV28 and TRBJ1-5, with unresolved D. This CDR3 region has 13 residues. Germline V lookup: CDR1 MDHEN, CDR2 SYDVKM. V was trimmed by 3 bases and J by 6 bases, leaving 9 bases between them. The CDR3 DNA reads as TGTGCCAGCAGTTTGTCCCCGAGTCAGCCCCAGCATTTT. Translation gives CASSLSPSQPQHF.